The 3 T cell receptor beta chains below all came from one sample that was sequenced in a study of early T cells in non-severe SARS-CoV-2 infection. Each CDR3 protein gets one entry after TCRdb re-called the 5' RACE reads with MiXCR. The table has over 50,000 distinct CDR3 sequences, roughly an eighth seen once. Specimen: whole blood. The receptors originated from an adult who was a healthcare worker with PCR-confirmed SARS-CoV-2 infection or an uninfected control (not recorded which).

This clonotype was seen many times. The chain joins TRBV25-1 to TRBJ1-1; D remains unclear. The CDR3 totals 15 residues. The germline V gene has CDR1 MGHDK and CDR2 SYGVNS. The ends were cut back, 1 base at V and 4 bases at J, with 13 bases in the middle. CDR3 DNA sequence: TGTGCCAGCAGTGAATTGGACGGGCTGGGCACTGAAGCTTTCTTT. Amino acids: CASSELDGLGTEAFF.

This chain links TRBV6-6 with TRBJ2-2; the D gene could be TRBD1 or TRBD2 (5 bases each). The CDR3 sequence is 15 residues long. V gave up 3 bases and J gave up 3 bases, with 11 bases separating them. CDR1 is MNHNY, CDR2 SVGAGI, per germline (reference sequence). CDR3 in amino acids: CASSYTGTYTGELFF. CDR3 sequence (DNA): TGTGCCAGCAGTTATACCGGGACCTACACCGGGGAGCTGTTTTTT.

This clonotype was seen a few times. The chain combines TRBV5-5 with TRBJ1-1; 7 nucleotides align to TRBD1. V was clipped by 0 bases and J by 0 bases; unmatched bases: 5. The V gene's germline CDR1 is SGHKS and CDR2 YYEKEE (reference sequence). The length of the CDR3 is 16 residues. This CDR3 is CASSLGQGGLNTEAFF. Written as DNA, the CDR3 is TGTGCCAGCAGCTTGGGACAGGGAGGTTTGAACACTGAAGCTTTCTTT.